The entry below describes one TCR beta chain. Its binding antigen is unknown. No base qualities exist here, and no much larger clone lies one base off it. The data derive from a study of control samples from healthy donors and cancer patients (TCRdb year 2020). The CDR3 starts with the cysteine, ends with the phenylalanine, and has 14 residues. The entry retains the CDR3 DNA only, 42 bases that are in frame from base 1. According to the germline V gene, CDR1 reads MGHRA and CDR2 reads YSYEKL. Relative to germline, V is 2 bases shorter and J is 4 bases shorter, with 11 bases between their ends. To prepare the library, the immunoSEQ multiplex PCR assay was applied. What TCRdb holds here is the immuneACCESS table cut down to in-frame rearrangements. Part of the clones is not present; checked against another copy, under half of the missing clones reflect an unresolved V gene, and the others are unexplained. The sample includes about 150,000 clones, with about nine tenths observed a single time. Of the sample, 2% is held by the ten largest clones.

Sequencing used blood. The rearrangement joined TRBV4-1 to TRBJ1-1, with the D gene too uncertain to name. This TCR was recovered from a woman aged 40 to 50 in good health. The CDR3 sequence is CASSQPHIGTEAFF. The DNA sequence is given as TGCGCCAGCAGCCAACCCCATATAGGCACTGAAGCTTTCTTT.